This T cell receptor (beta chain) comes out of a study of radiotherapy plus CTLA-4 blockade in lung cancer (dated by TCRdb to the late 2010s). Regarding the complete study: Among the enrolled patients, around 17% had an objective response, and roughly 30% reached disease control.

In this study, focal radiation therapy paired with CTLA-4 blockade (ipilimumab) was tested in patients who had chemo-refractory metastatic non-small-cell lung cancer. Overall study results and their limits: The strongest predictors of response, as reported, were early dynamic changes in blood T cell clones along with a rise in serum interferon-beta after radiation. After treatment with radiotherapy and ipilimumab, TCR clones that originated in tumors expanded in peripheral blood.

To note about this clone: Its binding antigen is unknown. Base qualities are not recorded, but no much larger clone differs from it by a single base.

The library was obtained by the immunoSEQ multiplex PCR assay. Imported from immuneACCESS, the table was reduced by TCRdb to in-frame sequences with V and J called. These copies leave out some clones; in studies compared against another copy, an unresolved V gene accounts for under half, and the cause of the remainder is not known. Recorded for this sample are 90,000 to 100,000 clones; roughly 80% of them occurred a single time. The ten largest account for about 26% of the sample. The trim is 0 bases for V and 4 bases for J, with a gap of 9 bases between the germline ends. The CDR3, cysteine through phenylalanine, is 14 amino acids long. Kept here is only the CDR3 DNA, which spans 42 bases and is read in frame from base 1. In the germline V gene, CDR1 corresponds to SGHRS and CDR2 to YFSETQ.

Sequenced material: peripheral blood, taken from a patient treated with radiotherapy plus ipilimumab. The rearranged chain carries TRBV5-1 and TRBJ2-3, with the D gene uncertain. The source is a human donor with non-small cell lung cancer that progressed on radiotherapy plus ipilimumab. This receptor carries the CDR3 CASSLGATADTQYF. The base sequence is TGCGCCAGCAGCTTGGGCGCAACCGCAGATACGCAGTATTTT. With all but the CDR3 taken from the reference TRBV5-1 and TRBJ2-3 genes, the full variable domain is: KAGVTQTPRYLIKTRGQQVTLSCSPISGHRSVSWYQQTPGQGLQFLFEYFSETQRNKGNFPGRFSGRQFSNSRSEMNVSTLELGDSALYLCASSLGATADTQYFGPGTRLTVL.